The 8 T cell receptor beta chains listed next were all sequenced from one sample in a study of blood T cell repertoires in COVID-19 (dated by TCRdb to about 2020). Libraries were prepared through the immunoSEQ multiplex PCR assay. What TCRdb holds here is the immuneACCESS table cut down to in-frame rearrangements. Part of the clones is not present; checked against another copy, under half of the missing clones reflect an unresolved V gene, and the others are unexplained. The sample yields around 76,000 clones; around nine tenths were counted once. Just under 0.6% of the sample is in the top ten clones. Sequencing input: peripheral blood. The receptor source for this set is a man aged 55 to 70 with acute or convalescent COVID-19.

In this sample, this clone turned up a few times. This chain uses TRBV5-5 with TRBJ1-5; 7 bases line up with TRBD1. V shed 2 bases and J 0 bases; nucleotides not matched to a gene: 11. Germline lookup yields CDR1 SGHKS and CDR2 YYEKEE (reference sequence). CDR3 length equals 18 residues. The CDR3 here is CASSLHRGWLDSNQPQHF. CDR3 in DNA: TGTGCCAGCAGCTTACACAGGGGATGGCTCGATAGCAATCAGCCCCAGCATTTT.

The V and J genes are TRBV10-3 and TRBJ1-4; perhaps TRBD1 as D (6 bases). The V end lost 3 bases, the J end lost 3 bases, and 17 bases lay between the germline ends. The CDR3 length is 17 residues. CDR1 is ENHRY and CDR2 is SYGVKD in the germline V gene. CDR3 sequence: CAISDPTGKGANEKLFF. The CDR3 DNA is TGTGCCATCAGTGACCCCACAGGGAAGGGGGCTAATGAAAAACTGTTTTTT.

J is TRBJ2-5 and V is TRBV19; 8 bases are shared with TRBD1. The CDR3 spans 15 residues. The V gene end was trimmed by 3 bases and the J gene end by 1 base; junction bases not matched to a gene: 4. Per germline, CDR1 LNHDA and CDR2 SQIVND (reference sequence). The CDR3 protein is CASSMYGQGQETQYF. The CDR3 DNA follows: TGTGCCAGTAGTATGTACGGACAGGGCCAAGAGACCCAGTACTTC.

The CDR3 coding sequence is TGTGCCAGTAGTAGACGCCCGGGACAGGGCGTGGGAGAGCAGTACTTC. Amino acids: CASSRRPGQGVGEQYF. This chain links TRBV19 with TRBJ2-7; 9 bases fit TRBD1. J gave up 7 bases and V 4 bases, and 14 bases lay outside the gene matches. This CDR3 spans 16 amino acids. Germline assignment: CDR1 LNHDA and CDR2 SQIVND (reference sequence).

V gene TRBV19 combines with J gene TRBJ2-6; TRBD1 is a possible D gene (6 bases). Germline V gives CDR1 LNHDA, CDR2 SQIVND (reference sequence). The CDR3 spans 17 residues. The germline V and J ends were trimmed by 8 bases and 0 bases, with 17 bases remaining between them. The CDR3 DNA follows: TGTGCCAGTCGTTCCAGGGACAAGAGCTCTGGGGCCAACGTCCTGACTTTC. It codes for CASRSRDKSSGANVLTF. The complete variable domain, with remaining parts taken from reference TRBV19 and TRBJ2-6, reads DGGITQSPKYLFRKEGQNVTLSCEQNLNHDAMYWYRQDPGQGLRLIYYSQIVNDFQKGDIAEGYSVSREKKESFPLTVTSAQKNPTAFYLCASRSRDKSSGANVLTFGAGSRLTVL.

V gene TRBV19 combines with J gene TRBJ1-6; D remains unclear. V dropped 4 bases and J dropped 10 bases, with 8 bases sitting between them. Germline V gives CDR1 LNHDA, CDR2 SQIVND (reference sequence). The CDR3 runs to 12 residues. CDR3 sequence reads: CASSTRESPLHF. Written as DNA, the CDR3 is TGTGCCAGTAGTACGAGGGAGTCACCCCTCCACTTT. Looking up the rest from reference TRBV19 and TRBJ1-6 gives the full variable domain: DGGITQSPKYLFRKEGQNVTLSCEQNLNHDAMYWYRQDPGQGLRLIYYSQIVNDFQKGDIAEGYSVSREKKESFPLTVTSAQKNPTAFYLCASSTRESPLHFGNGTRLTVT.

The chain couples TRBV24-1 to TRBJ2-5; 9 nucleotides align to TRBD2. Matching the DNA end better, TRBJ2-7 makes the J call doubtful. The CDR3 is made up of 16 amino acids. The germline CDR1 and CDR2 sequences are KGHDR and SFDVKD. CDR3 residues: CATSDIGPSGIYEQYF. The CDR3, as DNA: TGTGCCACCAGTGATATCGGGCCTAGCGGGATTTACGAGCAGTACTTC.

This clone was picked up one time. The chain employs TRBV3-1 (or the pseudogene TRBV3-2) and TRBJ1-2; a weak D match, TRBD1 (5 bases). The germline V and J ends were trimmed by 0 bases and 7 bases, with 15 bases remaining between them. Germline V gives CDR1 LGHDT, CDR2 YNNKEL (reference sequence). The CDR3 runs 15 residues. Here the CDR3 DNA reads TGTGCCAGCAGCCAAGATTCCGGGGGGGATCGTGGCTACACCTTC. Protein: CASSQDSGGDRGYTF.